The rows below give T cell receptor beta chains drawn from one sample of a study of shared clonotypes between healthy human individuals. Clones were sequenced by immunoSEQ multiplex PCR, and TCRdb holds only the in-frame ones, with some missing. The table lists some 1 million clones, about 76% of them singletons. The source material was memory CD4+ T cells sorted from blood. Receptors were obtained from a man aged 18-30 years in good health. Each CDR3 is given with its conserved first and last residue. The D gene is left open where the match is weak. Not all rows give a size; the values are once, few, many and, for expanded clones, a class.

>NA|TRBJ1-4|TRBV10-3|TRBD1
TGTGCCATCAGTGACCCCGGGACAGTAGCCGAAAAACTGTTTTTT
CAISDPGTVAEKLFF
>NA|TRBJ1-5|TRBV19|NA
TGTGCCAGTAGTATGGGTTTACAGGGCATAGGCAATCAGCCCCAGCATTTT
CASSMGLQGIGNQPQHF
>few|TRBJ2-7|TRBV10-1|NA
TGCGCCAGCAGTGAGTCTGGTGGGCCCTACGAGCAGTACTTC
CASSESGGPYEQYF
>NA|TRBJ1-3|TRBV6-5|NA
TGTGCCAGCAGCCCCATCGGGGGACCTGGAAACACCATATATTTT
CASSPIGGPGNTIYF
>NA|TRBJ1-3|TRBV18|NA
TGTGCCAGCTCAACTACAGAAATGCCTAATTTT
CASSTTEMPNF
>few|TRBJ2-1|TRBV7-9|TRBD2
TGTGCCAGCAGCCTCAACTTAGCGGGAGAAGAGTTCTTC
CASSLNLAGEEFF
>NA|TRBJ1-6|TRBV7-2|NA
TGTGCCAGCAGCCCCAGCGGCCCTTCACCCCTCCACTTT
CASSPSGPSPLHF
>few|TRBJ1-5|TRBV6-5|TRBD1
TGTGCCAGCAGCATGACAGGGCTTCAGCCCCAGCATTTT
CASSMTGLQPQHF
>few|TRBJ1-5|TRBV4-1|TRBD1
TGCGCCAGCAGCCGACTTACAGGGGGCAATCAGCCCCAGCATTTT
CASSRLTGGNQPQHF
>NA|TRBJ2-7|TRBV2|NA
TGTGCCAGCACTCGGCAAGGGGCGACCTACGAGCAGTACTTC
CASTRQGATYEQYF
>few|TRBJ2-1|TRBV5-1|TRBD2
TGCGCCAGCAGTCCGGCTAGCGGGAAAAGCTCCTACAATGAGCAGTTCTTC
CASSPASGKSSYNEQFF
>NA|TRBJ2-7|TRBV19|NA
TGTGCCAGTAGGGCTGACGGTCGCTCCTACGAGCAGTACTTC
CASRADGRSYEQYF
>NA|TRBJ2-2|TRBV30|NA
TGTGCCTGGAGGGGGACCGGGGAGCTGTTTTTT
CAWRGTGELFF
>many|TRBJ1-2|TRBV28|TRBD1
TGTGCCAGCAGTTTAATTCGGAGACAGGGTGGCTACACCTTC
CASSLIRRQGGYTF
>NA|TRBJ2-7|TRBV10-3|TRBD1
TGTGCCATCAGTGTTAATACAGGGGGCGGCGAGCAGTACTTC
CAISVNTGGGEQYF
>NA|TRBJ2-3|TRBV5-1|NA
TGCGCCAGCACCTACTGGGGTGATAGCACAGATACGCAGTATTTT
CASTYWGDSTDTQYF
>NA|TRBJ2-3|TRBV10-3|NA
TGTGCCACCCAACGCGGGGTGGGGAGCACAGATACGCAGTATTTT
CATQRGVGSTDTQYF